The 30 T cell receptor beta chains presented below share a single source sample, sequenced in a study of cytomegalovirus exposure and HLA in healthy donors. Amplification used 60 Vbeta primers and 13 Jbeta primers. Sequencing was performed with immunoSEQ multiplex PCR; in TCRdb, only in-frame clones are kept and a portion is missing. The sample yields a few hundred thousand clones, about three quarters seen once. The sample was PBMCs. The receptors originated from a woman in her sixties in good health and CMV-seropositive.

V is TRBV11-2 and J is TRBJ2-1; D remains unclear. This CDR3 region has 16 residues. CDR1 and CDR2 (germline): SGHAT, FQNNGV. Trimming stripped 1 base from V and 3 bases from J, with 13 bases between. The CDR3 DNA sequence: TGTGCCAGCAGCTTAGCTAGACGGAAATACTACAATGAGCAGTTCTTC. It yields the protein CASSLARRKYYNEQFF.

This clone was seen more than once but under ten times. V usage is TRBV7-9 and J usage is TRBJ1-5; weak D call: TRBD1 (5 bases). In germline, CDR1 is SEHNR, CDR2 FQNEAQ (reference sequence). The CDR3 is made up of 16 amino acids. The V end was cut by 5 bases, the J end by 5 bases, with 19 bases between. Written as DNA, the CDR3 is TGTGCCAGCAGCCGCACAGGAATCGGCTGGGATCAGCCCCAGCATTTT. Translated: CASSRTGIGWDQPQHF.

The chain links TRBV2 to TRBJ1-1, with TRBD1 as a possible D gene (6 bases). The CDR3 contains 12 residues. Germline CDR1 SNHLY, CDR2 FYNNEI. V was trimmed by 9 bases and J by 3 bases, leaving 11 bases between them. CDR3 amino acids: CARGYRDTEAFF. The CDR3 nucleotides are TGTGCCAGGGGGTACAGGGACACTGAAGCTTTCTTT.

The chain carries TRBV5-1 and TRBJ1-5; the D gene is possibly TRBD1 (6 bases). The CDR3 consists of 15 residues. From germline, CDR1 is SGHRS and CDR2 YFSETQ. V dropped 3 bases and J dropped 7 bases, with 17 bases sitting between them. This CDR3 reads CASSSMDSSQQPQHF. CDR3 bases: TGCGCCAGCAGCTCAATGGACAGCTCACAGCAGCCCCAGCATTTT. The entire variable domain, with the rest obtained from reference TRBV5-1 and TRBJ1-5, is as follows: KAGVTQTPRYLIKTRGQQVTLSCSPISGHRSVSWYQQTPGQGLQFLFEYFSETQRNKGNFPGRFSGRQFSNSRSEMNVSTLELGDSALYLCASSSMDSSQQPQHFGDGTRLSIL.

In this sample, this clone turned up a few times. CDR3 protein: CASSQAPMSMGLAGESYEQFF. CDR3 nucleotide sequence: TGCGCCAGCAGCCAAGCCCCTATGTCGATGGGACTAGCGGGAGAGAGCTATGAGCAGTTCTTC. V is TRBV4-1 and J is TRBJ2-1; TRBD2 aligns across 14 bases. Germline V gives CDR1 MGHRA, CDR2 YSYEKL. Trimming at V came to 1 base and at J to 8 bases, leaving 19 bases not matched to a gene. The CDR3 covers 21 residues.

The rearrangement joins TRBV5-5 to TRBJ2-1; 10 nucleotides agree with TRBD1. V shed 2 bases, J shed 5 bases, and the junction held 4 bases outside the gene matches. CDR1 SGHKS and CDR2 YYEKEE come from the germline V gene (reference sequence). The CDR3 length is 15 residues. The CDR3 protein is CASSFGQGVDNEQFF. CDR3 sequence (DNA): TGTGCCAGCAGCTTTGGACAGGGGGTGGACAATGAGCAGTTCTTC.

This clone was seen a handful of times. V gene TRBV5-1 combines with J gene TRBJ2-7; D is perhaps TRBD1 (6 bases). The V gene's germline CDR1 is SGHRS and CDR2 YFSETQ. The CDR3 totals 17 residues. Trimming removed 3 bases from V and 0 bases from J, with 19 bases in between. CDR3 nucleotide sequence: TGCGCCAGCAGCTCCGCCCTGGACAGTCAGAGCTCCTACGAGCAGTACTTC. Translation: CASSSALDSQSSYEQYF.

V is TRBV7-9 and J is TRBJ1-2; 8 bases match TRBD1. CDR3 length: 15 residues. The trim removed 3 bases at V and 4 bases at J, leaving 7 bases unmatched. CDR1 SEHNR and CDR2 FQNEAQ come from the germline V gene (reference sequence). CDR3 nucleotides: TGTGCCAGCAGCTTTACGCAGGGGGCCGGCTATGGCTACACCTTC. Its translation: CASSFTQGAGYGYTF.

CDR3 DNA: TGTGCCTGGGGGACAGGCTACGAGCAGTACTTC. Translation: CAWGTGYEQYF. The chain has TRBV30 and TRBJ2-7; 8 bases match TRBD1. The CDR3 has 11 amino acids. V was clipped by 5 bases and J by 3 bases; unmatched bases: 0. CDR1 GTSNPN and CDR2 SVGIG come from the germline V gene (reference sequence).

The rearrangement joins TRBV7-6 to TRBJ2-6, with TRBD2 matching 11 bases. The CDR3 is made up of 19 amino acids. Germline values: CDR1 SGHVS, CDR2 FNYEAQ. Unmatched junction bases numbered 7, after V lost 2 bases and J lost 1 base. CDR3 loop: CASSLRSRTSGSGANVLTF. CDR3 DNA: TGTGCCAGCAGCTTAAGGAGCAGGACTAGCGGGTCTGGGGCCAACGTCCTGACTTTC.

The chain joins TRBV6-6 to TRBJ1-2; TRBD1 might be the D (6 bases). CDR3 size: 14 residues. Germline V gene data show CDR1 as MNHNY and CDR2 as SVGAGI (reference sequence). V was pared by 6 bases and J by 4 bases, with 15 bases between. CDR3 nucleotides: TGTGCCAGCAGGCCCACAGGGTGGGGCTATGGCTACACCTTC. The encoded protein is CASRPTGWGYGYTF.

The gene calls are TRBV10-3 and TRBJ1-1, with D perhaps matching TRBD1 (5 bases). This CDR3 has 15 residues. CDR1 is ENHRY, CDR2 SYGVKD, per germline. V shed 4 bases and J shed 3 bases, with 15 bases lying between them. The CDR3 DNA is TGTGCCATCAGTGGGGGCAGGGCGGCGGACACTGAAGCTTTCTTT. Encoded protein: CAISGGRAADTEAFF.

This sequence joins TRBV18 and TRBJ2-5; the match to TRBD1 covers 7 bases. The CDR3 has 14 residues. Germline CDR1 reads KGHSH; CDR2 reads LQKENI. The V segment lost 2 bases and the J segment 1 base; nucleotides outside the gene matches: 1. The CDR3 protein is CASSPRDSQETQYF. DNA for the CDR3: TGTGCCAGCTCACCAAGGGACAGCCAAGAGACCCAGTACTTC.

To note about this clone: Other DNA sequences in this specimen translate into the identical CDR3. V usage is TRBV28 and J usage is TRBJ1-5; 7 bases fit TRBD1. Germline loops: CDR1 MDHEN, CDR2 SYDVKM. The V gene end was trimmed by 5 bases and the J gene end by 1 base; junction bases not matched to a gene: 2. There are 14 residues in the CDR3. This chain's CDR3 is CASSAGGSNQPQHF. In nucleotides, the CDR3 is TGTGCCAGCAGTGCAGGGGGAAGCAATCAGCCCCAGCATTTT.

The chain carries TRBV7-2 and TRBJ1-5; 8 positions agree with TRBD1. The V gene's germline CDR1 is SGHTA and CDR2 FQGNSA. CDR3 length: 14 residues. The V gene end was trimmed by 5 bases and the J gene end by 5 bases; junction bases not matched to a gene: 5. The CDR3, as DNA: TGTGCCAGCAGCCCAGGGGGCAAAGATCAGCCCCAGCATTTT. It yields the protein CASSPGGKDQPQHF. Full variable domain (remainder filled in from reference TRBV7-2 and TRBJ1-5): GAGVSQSPSNKVTEKGKDVELRCDPISGHTALYWYRQSLGQGLEFLIYFQGNSAPDKSGLPSDRFSAERTGGSVSTLTIQRTQQEDSAVYLCASSPGGKDQPQHFGDGTRLSIL.

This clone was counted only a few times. The CDR3 nucleotides are TGTGCCAGTAGTAAGGGACAGGTTAATCAGCCCCAGCATTTT. Translation: CASSKGQVNQPQHF. The rearrangement uses TRBV19 and TRBJ1-5; 8 bases match TRBD1. The CDR3 covers 14 residues. Germline CDR1 and CDR2: LNHDA and SQIVND (reference sequence). Germline trimming cut 4 bases from V and 4 bases from J; bases unmatched to any gene: 3.

In DNA form, the CDR3 reads TGTGCCTGCCGGATCCATGGGGGGTCGTTAGGAGCTTTCTTT. It codes for CACRIHGGSLGAFF. The chain joins TRBV30 to TRBJ1-1, with a tentative D call TRBD1 (5 bases). The germline V gene has CDR1 GTSNPN and CDR2 SVGIG (reference sequence). This CDR3 spans 14 amino acids. With 6 bases removed from V and 10 bases from J, the gap between germline ends came to 24 bases.

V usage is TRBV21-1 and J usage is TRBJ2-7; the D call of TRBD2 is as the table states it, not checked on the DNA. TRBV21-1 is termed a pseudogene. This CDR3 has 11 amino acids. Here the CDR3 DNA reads TGTGCCAGCAGACGGAGCTACGAGCAGTACTTC. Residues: CASRRSYEQYF.

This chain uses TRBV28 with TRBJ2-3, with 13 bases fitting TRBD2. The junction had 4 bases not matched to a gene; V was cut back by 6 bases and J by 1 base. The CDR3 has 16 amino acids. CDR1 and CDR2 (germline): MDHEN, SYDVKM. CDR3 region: CASRRGLAGGTDTQYF. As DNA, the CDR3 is TGTGCCAGCAGGCGAGGACTAGCGGGGGGCACAGATACGCAGTATTTT.

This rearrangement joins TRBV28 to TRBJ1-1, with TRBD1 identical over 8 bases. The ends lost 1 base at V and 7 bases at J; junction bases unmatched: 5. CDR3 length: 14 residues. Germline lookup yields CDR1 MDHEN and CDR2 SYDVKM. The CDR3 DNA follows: TGTGCCAGCAGTTTATCAGGGGGCGCGGGTGAAGCTTTCTTT. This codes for CASSLSGGAGEAFF.

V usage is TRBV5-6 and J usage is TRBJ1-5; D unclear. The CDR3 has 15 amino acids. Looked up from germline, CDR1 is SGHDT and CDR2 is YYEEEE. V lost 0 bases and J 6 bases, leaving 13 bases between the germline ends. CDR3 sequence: CASSLVGGEGQPQHF. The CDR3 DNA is TGTGCCAGCAGCTTGGTCGGCGGGGAAGGTCAGCCCCAGCATTTT.

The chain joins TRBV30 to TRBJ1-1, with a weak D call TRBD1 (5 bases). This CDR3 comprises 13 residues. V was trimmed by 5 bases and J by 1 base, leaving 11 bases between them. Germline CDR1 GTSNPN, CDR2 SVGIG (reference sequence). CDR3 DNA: TGTGCCTGGGTGGGACTGACGAACACTGAAGCTTTCTTT. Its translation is CAWVGLTNTEAFF.

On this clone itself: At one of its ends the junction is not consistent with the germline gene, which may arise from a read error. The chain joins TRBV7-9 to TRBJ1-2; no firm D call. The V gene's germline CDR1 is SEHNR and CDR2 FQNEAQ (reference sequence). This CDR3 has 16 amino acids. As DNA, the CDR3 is TGTTCCAGCAGCTTTTCTGGGAGCCCTAGGCCCTATGGCTACACCTTC. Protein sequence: CSSSFSGSPRPYGYTF.

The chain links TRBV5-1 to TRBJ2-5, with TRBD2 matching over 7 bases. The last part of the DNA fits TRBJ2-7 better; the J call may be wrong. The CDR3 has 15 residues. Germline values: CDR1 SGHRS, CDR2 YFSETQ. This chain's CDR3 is CASSFRGGRSYEQYF. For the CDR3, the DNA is TGCGCCAGCAGCTTTCGGGGCGGGAGATCGTACGAGCAGTACTTC.

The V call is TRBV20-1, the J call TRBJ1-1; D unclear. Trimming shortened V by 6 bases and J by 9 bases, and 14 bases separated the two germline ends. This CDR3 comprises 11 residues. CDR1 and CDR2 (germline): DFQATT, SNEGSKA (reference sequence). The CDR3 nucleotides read TGCAGTGCGCCCCTTGAGGTTCAAGCTTTCTTT. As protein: CSAPLEVQAFF.

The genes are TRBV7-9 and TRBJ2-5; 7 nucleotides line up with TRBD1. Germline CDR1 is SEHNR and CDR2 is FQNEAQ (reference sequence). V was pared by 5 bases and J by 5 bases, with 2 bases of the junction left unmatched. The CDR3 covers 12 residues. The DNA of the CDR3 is TGTGCCAGCAGCCCGACAGGGGAGACCCAGTACTTC. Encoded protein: CASSPTGETQYF.

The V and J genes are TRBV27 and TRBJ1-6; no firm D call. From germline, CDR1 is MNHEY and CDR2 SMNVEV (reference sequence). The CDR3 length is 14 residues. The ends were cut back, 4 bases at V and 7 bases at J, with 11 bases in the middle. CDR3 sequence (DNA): TGTGCCAGCAGTTACGGGGAGTTCAATTCACCCCTCCACTTT. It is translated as CASSYGEFNSPLHF.

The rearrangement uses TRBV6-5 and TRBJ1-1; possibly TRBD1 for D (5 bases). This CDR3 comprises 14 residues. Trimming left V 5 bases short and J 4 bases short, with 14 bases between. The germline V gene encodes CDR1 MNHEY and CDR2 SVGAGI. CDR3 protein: CASSHGGIGTEAFF. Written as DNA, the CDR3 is TGTGCCAGCAGTCACGGGGGAATTGGCACTGAAGCTTTCTTT.

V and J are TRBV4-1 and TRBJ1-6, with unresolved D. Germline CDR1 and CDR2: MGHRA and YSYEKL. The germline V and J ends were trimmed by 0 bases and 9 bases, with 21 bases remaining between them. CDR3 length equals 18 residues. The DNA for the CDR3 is TGCGCCAGCAGCCAAGAAGGAGGAAGGGCAGGCCTAAGTTCACCCCTCCACTTT. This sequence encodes CASSQEGGRAGLSSPLHF.

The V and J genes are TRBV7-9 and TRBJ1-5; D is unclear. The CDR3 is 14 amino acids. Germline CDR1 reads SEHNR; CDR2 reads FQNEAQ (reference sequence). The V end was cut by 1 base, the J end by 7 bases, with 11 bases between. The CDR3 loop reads CASSLGPGVQPQHF. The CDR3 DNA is TGTGCCAGCAGCTTAGGGCCGGGTGTGCAGCCCCAGCATTTT.